This TCR beta chain was observed in a study of CD8 T cells in ankylosing spondylitis. The study's findings and limits: Clones linked with disease were CD8+ and fairly uncommon in the peripheral blood.

This clonotype was counted at least ten times. Its matching antigen is unknown. For TCR beta, libraries came from quantitative 5'-RACE with molecular barcodes. One entry per CDR3 protein, called by TCRdb with MiXCR from the 5' RACE reads. The data contain around 130,000 distinct CDR3 sequences, 9.3% of them singletons. In germline, CDR1 is SGHAT, CDR2 FQDESV (reference sequence). The CDR3 sequence is 21 residues long. V shed 5 bases and J 4 bases; nucleotides not matched to a gene: 26. This clonotype was obtained from a male donor with ankylosing spondylitis or in good health (not recorded which). The chain is built from TRBV11-1 and TRBJ2-7, with TRBD1 identical over 10 bases. The source material was blood, either unsorted or a sorted T cell fraction (not recorded which). CDR3 nucleotide sequence: TGTGCCAGCAGCCCACACCGCCTCGGGACAGGGGAATCGTCCACTCATTACGAGCAGTACTTC. Residues: CASSPHRLGTGESSTHYEQYF. Full variable domain (outside the CDR3, taken from reference TRBV11-1 and TRBJ2-7): EAEVAQSPRYKITEKSQAVAFWCDPISGHATLYWYRQILGQGPELLVQFQDESVVDDSQLPKDRFSAERLKGVDSTLKIQPAELGDSAMYLCASSPHRLGTGESSTHYEQYFGPGTRLTVT.